The 21 T cell receptor beta chains below all came from one sample that was sequenced in a study of spatial heterogeneity in lung cancer. TCRdb re-analysed the 5' RACE reads in MiXCR, keeping a single row per CDR3 protein. This table has about 82,000 distinct CDR3 sequences, roughly 12% appearing once. Time point noted: sample taken at primary tumor resection. Extraction of whole RNA from tumor, nontumor lung or frozen PBMC preceded unsorted sequencing. The sequencing here drew on PBMCs, taken at surgery. These receptors all stem from a male donor with early-stage non-small cell lung cancer.

V usage is TRBV11-1 and J usage is TRBJ2-7; D call uncertain. Per germline, CDR1 SGHAT and CDR2 FQDESV (reference sequence). The germline V and J ends were trimmed by 0 bases and 5 bases, with 2 bases remaining between them. This CDR3 is built from 11 residues. This CDR3 reads CASSLADEQYF. CDR3 DNA: TGTGCCAGCAGCTTAGCGGACGAGCAGTACTTC.

This clonotype occurred a few times. The chain carries TRBV7-3 and TRBJ2-2; D gene uncertain. Trimming pared 1 base from V and 7 bases from J, leaving 7 bases between. The CDR3 is 13 residues long. From germline, CDR1 is SGHTA and CDR2 FQGTGA. In nucleotides, the CDR3 is TGTGCCAGCAGCTTAAATGCAGGCGGGGAGCTGTTTTTT. This encodes CASSLNAGGELFF.

The rearrangement links TRBV10-3 to TRBJ2-7, with 9 positions matching TRBD2. CDR1 is ENHRY and CDR2 is SYGVKD in the germline V gene. The CDR3 is 15 residues long. V lost 3 bases, J lost 6 bases, and 9 bases stayed unmatched. CDR3 residues: CAISDASGAAVEQYF. The CDR3 DNA sequence: TGTGCCATCAGTGACGCTAGCGGGGCGGCTGTCGAGCAGTACTTC.

This chain joins TRBV4-2 and TRBJ2-1; 7 bases line up with TRBD2. Germline V lookup: CDR1 LGHNA, CDR2 YNFKEQ. The CDR3 runs 14 residues. Unmatched junction bases numbered 5, after V lost 4 bases and J lost 5 bases. The CDR3 is CASSLRDYDNEQFF. As DNA, the CDR3 is TGTGCCAGCAGCCTCCGGGACTACGACAATGAGCAGTTCTTC.

This clonotype has a count of ten or more. The CDR3 sequence: CASSQDAGALFF. The CDR3 DNA is TGTGCCAGCAGCCAAGATGCGGGGGCCCTGTTTTTT. This chain links TRBV3-1 with TRBJ1-4; a weak D match, TRBD1 (6 bases). The CDR3 loop spans 12 amino acids. V lost 0 bases and J lost 14, with 10 bases in between. Germline lookup yields CDR1 LGHDT and CDR2 YNNKEL (reference sequence).

The J gene is TRBJ1-5, the V gene TRBV18; TRBD1 might be the D (5 bases). The V gene lost 5 bases and the J gene lost 5 bases, with 7 bases spanning the gap. CDR3 size: 12 residues. Per the germline V gene, CDR1 is KGHSH and CDR2 is LQKENI. CDR3 DNA sequence: TGTGCCAGCTCAGCACAGGATCAGCCCCAGCATTTT. Protein product: CASSAQDQPQHF.

This clonotype was detected ten times or more. The chain carries TRBV9 and TRBJ2-3, with 8 bases aligning to TRBD2. V trimming: 3 bases; J trimming: 6 bases; junction bases outside the gene matches: 9. The CDR3 has 15 residues. CDR1 and CDR2 (germline): SGDLS, YYNGEE. In nucleotides, the CDR3 is TGTGCCAGCAGCGCGGGACTAGTAGGATCGGATACGCAGTATTTT. Amino acid sequence: CASSAGLVGSDTQYF.

This clonotype was counted many times. CDR3 residues: CASSPGAGGYAEAFF. CDR3 nucleotides: TGTGCCAGCAGCCCCGGGGCAGGGGGCTACGCTGAAGCTTTCTTT. This chain joins TRBV7-3 and TRBJ1-1, with TRBD1 matching 8 bases. V lost 5 bases and J lost 6; bases outside the gene matches: 11. CDR1 is SGHTA and CDR2 is FQGTGA in the germline V gene. There are 15 residues in the CDR3.

In its sample, this clonotype was seen many times. The chain's CDR3 is CASSPKTSATYEQYF. The CDR3 coding sequence is TGTGCCAGCAGCCCCAAGACTAGCGCAACCTACGAGCAGTACTTC. The chain is built from TRBV7-9 and TRBJ2-7, with TRBD2 identical over 8 bases. The CDR3 totals 15 residues. V lost 5 bases to trimming and J lost 2 bases; unmatched junction nucleotides: 8. Germline V gene sequence: CDR1 SEHNR, CDR2 FQNEAQ (reference sequence).

This clonotype has only a few counts. V and J are TRBV6-5 and TRBJ2-6, with a weak D call TRBD1 (6 bases). This CDR3 has 16 amino acids. V lost 7 bases and J 0 bases, leaving 13 bases between the germline ends. Per the germline V gene, CDR1 is MNHEY and CDR2 is SVGAGI. CDR3 loop: CASKRGLTSGANVLTF. CDR3 sequence (DNA): TGTGCCAGCAAGAGGGGGTTGACCTCTGGGGCCAACGTCCTGACTTTC.

This clonotype turned up a few times. The rearrangement joins TRBV7-9 to TRBJ1-4, with D unclear. Trimming removed 5 bases from V and 7 bases from J, with 17 bases in between. In germline, CDR1 is SEHNR, CDR2 FQNEAQ (reference sequence). The CDR3 has 15 residues. CDR3: CASSPRREVAEKLFF. CDR3 coding DNA: TGTGCCAGCAGCCCGAGGCGGGAGGTAGCTGAAAAACTGTTTTTT.

In DNA form, the CDR3 reads TGTGCCAGCAGTGAAGTCCGCATCTCTGGGGCCAACGTCCTGACTTTC. This codes for CASSEVRISGANVLTF. The chain recombines TRBV6-1 with TRBJ2-6; D not resolved. Trimming stripped 1 base from V and 0 bases from J, with 7 bases between. The CDR3 spans 16 residues. In germline, CDR1 is MNHNS, CDR2 SASEGT.

The rearrangement links TRBV14 to TRBJ1-2; D call uncertain. The CDR3 has 14 amino acids. The germline V and J ends were trimmed by 0 bases and 7 bases, with 12 bases remaining between them. The germline V gene encodes CDR1 SGHDN and CDR2 FVKESK. The CDR3 DNA reads TGTGCCAGCAGCCAAGATAAGGGTAGTACTGGCTACACCTTC. Amino acid sequence: CASSQDKGSTGYTF.

This clonotype occurred many times. The V gene is TRBV11-2, the J gene TRBJ1-5; TRBD1 is a possible D gene (6 bases). From germline, CDR1 is SGHAT and CDR2 FQNNGV. V gave up 2 bases and J gave up 6 bases, with 17 bases separating them. The CDR3 contains 16 residues. CDR3 DNA: TGTGCCAGCAGCTTAAGCGGAGGGGGATTCGGTCAGCCCCAGCATTTT. Translating gives CASSLSGGGFGQPQHF.

The chain uses TRBV20-1 and TRBJ2-3, with 10 bases matching TRBD2. The CDR3 length is 14 residues. V lost 5 bases to trimming and J lost 3 bases; unmatched junction nucleotides: 5. Germline V gene sequence: CDR1 DFQATT, CDR2 SNEGSKA (reference sequence). The CDR3 loop reads CSALSSGGTDTQYF. CDR3 nucleotides: TGCAGTGCTCTTTCTAGCGGGGGTACAGATACGCAGTATTTT.

The V call is TRBV7-3, the J call TRBJ2-3, with 12 bases fitting TRBD2. Germline V gene lookup returns CDR1 SGHTA and CDR2 FQGTGA. CDR3 length: 15 amino acids. Unmatched junction bases numbered 1, after V lost 3 bases and J lost 3 bases. This CDR3 reads CASSLLAGGTDTQYF. The CDR3 region has the DNA TGTGCCAGCAGCTTGCTAGCGGGAGGGACAGATACGCAGTATTTT.

This clonotype has a handful of counts. The rearrangement links TRBV29-1 to TRBJ1-1; the D gene is possibly TRBD1 (6 bases). V lost 0 bases, J lost 0 bases, and 14 bases lay in between. The CDR3 is 16 residues long. CDR1 is SQVTM and CDR2 is ANQGSEA in the germline V gene. CDR3 DNA sequence: TGCAGCGTTGAAGATAAAAGGACAGTTCTGAACACTGAAGCTTTCTTT. Its protein product is CSVEDKRTVLNTEAFF. Variable domain in full (rest from reference TRBV29-1 and TRBJ1-1): SAVISQKPSRDICQRGTSLTIQCQVDSQVTMMFWYRQQPGQSLTLIATANQGSEATYESGFVIDKFPISRPNLTFSTLTVSNMSPEDSSIYLCSVEDKRTVLNTEAFFGQGTRLTVV.

This chain links TRBV30 with TRBJ1-3; 7 bases are shared with TRBD1. Trimming removed 2 bases from V and 1 base from J; junction bases left unmatched: 2. This CDR3 contains 14 residues. The germline V gene encodes CDR1 GTSNPN and CDR2 SVGIG (reference sequence). In DNA, the CDR3 is TGTGCCTGGAGTACAGGGGATTCTGGAAACACCATATATTTT. Protein sequence: CAWSTGDSGNTIYF.

This clonotype was seen repeatedly, ten times or more. This chain joins TRBV2 and TRBJ1-3; tentatively, D is TRBD1 (6 bases). Trimming cost V 5 bases and J 1 base, with 15 bases left between them. This CDR3 region has 16 residues. Germline assignment: CDR1 SNHLY and CDR2 FYNNEI. The CDR3 sequence: CASSIRQAGSGNTIYF. CDR3 bases: TGTGCCAGCAGTATCCGACAGGCCGGTTCTGGAAACACCATATATTTT.

This clonotype was counted only a few times. The V gene is TRBV9, the J gene TRBJ1-1; D uncertain. The CDR3 totals 13 residues. V gave up 3 bases and J gave up 1 base, with 7 bases separating them. Germline CDR1 and CDR2: SGDLS and YYNGEE. CDR3 bases: TGTGCCAGCAGCGCGGACCAGAACACTGAAGCTTTCTTT. Translation gives CASSADQNTEAFF.

The rearrangement joins TRBV6-5 to TRBJ2-2; TRBD1 matches 7 bases. Germline lookup yields CDR1 MNHEY and CDR2 SVGAGI. CDR3 length equals 13 residues. Unmatched junction bases numbered 3, after V lost 6 bases and J lost 5 bases. This chain's CDR3 is CASSPQGTGELFF. CDR3 coding DNA: TGTGCCAGCAGCCCACAGGGGACCGGGGAGCTGTTTTTT.